This TCR beta chain derives from a study of CD8+CD57+ T cells in acquired aplastic anemia. The CDR3 is 13 amino acids. Germline loops: CDR1 LNHNV, CDR2 YYDKDF (reference sequence). Trimming stripped 1 base from V and 6 bases from J, with 9 bases between. TCR beta VDJ and CDR3 profiling used genomic DNA as template. TCRdb fed the reads into MiXCR, producing one record per CDR3 protein. The sample records some 190,000 distinct CDR3 sequences, around 45% being singletons. The sequencing input was sorted CD4+, CD8+, or CD8+CD57+ T cells (not recorded which) from PBMCs. The V and J genes are TRBV15 and TRBJ1-1, with D unresolved. This receptor was obtained from a human donor in good health. DNA for the CDR3: TGTGCCACCAGCAGAGTGGGTGAGGCTGAAGCTTTCTTT. It is translated as CATSRVGEAEAFF. Together with reference TRBV15 and TRBJ1-1, the CDR3 gives the full variable domain: DAMVIQNPRYQVTQFGKPVTLSCSQTLNHNVMYWYQQKSSQAPKLLFHYYDKDFNNEADTPDNFQSRRPNTSFCFLDIRSPGLGDTAMYLCATSRVGEAEAFFGQGTRLTVV.